One sample yielded the 13 T cell receptor beta chains listed below, sequenced in a study of blood T cell repertoires in COVID-19. Sequencing was performed with immunoSEQ multiplex PCR; in TCRdb, only in-frame clones are kept and a portion is missing. The sample records over 350,000 clones, around 88% being singletons. The sequencing input was peripheral blood. The receptor set was obtained from a woman aged 25 to 39 with acute or convalescent COVID-19.

The gene calls are TRBV4-2 and TRBJ1-2, with 8 bases lining up with TRBD1. V gave up 2 bases and J gave up 7 bases; unmatched junction bases: 15. The length of the CDR3 is 17 residues. Per germline, CDR1 LGHNA and CDR2 YNFKEQ. Written as DNA, the CDR3 is TGTGCCAGCAGCCAAACCGAAGGGGCAGGGGGCCTTGGTGGCTACACCTTC. This gives the protein CASSQTEGAGGLGGYTF.

J is TRBJ1-1 and V is TRBV28; D gene uncertain. Germline V gene lookup returns CDR1 MDHEN and CDR2 SYDVKM. V was trimmed by 7 bases and J by 3 bases, leaving 18 bases between them. The length of the CDR3 is 15 residues. The CDR3: CASNLGGNDHTEAFF. CDR3 DNA sequence: TGTGCCAGCAACCTGGGAGGGAACGATCACACTGAAGCTTTCTTT.

This sequence joins TRBV3-1 (or the pseudogene TRBV3-2) and TRBJ2-5; 7 bases match TRBD2. With 1 base clipped from V and 7 bases from J, the junction kept 9 bases outside the gene matches. CDR1 and CDR2 (germline): LGHDT, YNNKEL (reference sequence). This CDR3 has 15 residues. The CDR3 region is CASSQGGGDIVTQYF. The DNA of the CDR3 is TGTGCCAGCAGCCAAGGGGGAGGGGATATCGTGACCCAGTACTTC.

This clone was seen only once. The rearrangement joins TRBV2 to TRBJ2-5; 14 bases agree with TRBD2. The CDR3 has 18 amino acids. The germline CDR1 and CDR2 sequences are SNHLY and FYNNEI. V lost 6 bases, J lost 0 bases, and 9 bases stayed unmatched. CDR3 loop: CASRRRGTSGGHQETQYF. CDR3 nucleotides: TGTGCCAGCAGGAGACGCGGGACTAGCGGGGGACACCAAGAGACCCAGTACTTC.

CDR3 in DNA: TGTGCCAGCAGCCAAGTGCAGGGAGGGAAGGAAAAACTGTTTTTT. This codes for CASSQVQGGKEKLFF. The genes are TRBV14 and TRBJ1-4; D might be TRBD1 (5 bases). Germline CDR1 is SGHDN and CDR2 is FVKESK. Trimming took off 1 base at V and 8 bases at J, with 14 bases between the two ends. The CDR3 length is 15 residues.

The chain employs TRBV24-1 and TRBJ2-5; TRBD1 might be the D (6 bases). The CDR3 has 16 residues. V lost 4 bases and J lost 1, with 15 bases in between. Germline lookup yields CDR1 KGHDR and CDR2 SFDVKD. CDR3 coding DNA: TGTGCCACCAGTGAGTCGCCGGGACACCTCCAAGAGACCCAGTACTTC. Its protein product is CATSESPGHLQETQYF.

This sequence joins TRBV20-1 and TRBJ1-2; the D is unclear. The CDR3 totals 10 residues. Per the germline V gene, CDR1 is DFQATT and CDR2 is SNEGSKA (reference sequence). V was pared by 3 bases and J by 5 bases, with 4 bases between. Written as DNA, the CDR3 is TGCAGTGCTAGCGGGTATGGCTACACCTTC. Encoded protein: CSASGYGYTF.

CDR3 nucleotide sequence: TGCAGCGTTGAAAGGCACAGGGACACTGAAGCTTTCTTT. Its translation is CSVERHRDTEAFF. The chain links TRBV29-1 to TRBJ1-1; tentative D call: TRBD1 (6 bases). The V and J ends lost 2 bases and 3 bases respectively, with 10 bases between them. This CDR3 region has 13 residues. Germline V gives CDR1 SQVTM, CDR2 ANQGSEA.

This chain links TRBV12-3 or TRBV12-4 with TRBJ2-1; the D is unclear. Trimming shortened V by 7 bases and J by 8 bases, and 12 bases separated the two germline ends. The length of the CDR3 is 12 residues. Here the CDR3 reads CASTPVGYEQFF. CDR3 coding DNA: TGTGCCAGCACTCCGGTCGGGTATGAGCAGTTCTTC.

The CDR3 spells CASSEQPGNTIYF. CDR3 nucleotide sequence: TGCGCCAGCAGTGAACAGCCAGGAAACACCATATATTTT. The V and J genes are TRBV10-1 and TRBJ1-3; the D is unclear. The length of the CDR3 is 13 residues. The germline V gene encodes CDR1 WNHNN and CDR2 SYGVQD (reference sequence). The germline V and J ends were trimmed by 3 bases and 4 bases, with 7 bases remaining between them.

There are a few counts of this clone. The chain uses TRBV30 and TRBJ1-1; 7 bases are a match to TRBD1. Germline CDR1 GTSNPN, CDR2 SVGIG (reference sequence). This CDR3 spans 12 amino acids. With 2 bases clipped from V and 7 bases from J, the junction kept 4 bases outside the gene matches. CDR3 loop: CAWSRQGNEAFF. The CDR3 nucleotides read TGTGCCTGGAGTAGACAGGGTAATGAAGCTTTCTTT. Full variable domain (remainder filled in from reference TRBV30 and TRBJ1-1): SQTIHQWPATLVQPVGSPLSLECTVEGTSNPNLYWYRQAAGRGLQLLFYSVGIGQISSEVPQNLSASRPQDRQFILSSKKLLLSDSGFYLCAWSRQGNEAFFGQGTRLTVV.

This chain joins TRBV2 and TRBJ1-4; weak D call: TRBD1 (5 bases). Trimming removed 10 bases at V and 8 bases at J, with 17 bases between. The CDR3 is 13 residues long. The germline V gene has CDR1 SNHLY and CDR2 FYNNEI. The CDR3 coding sequence is TGTGCCAAACAGGTTGGTGTAGGAGAAAAACTGTTTTTT. It yields the protein CAKQVGVGEKLFF.

The chain carries TRBV28 and TRBJ1-4, with TRBD1 matching over 7 bases. V lost 6 bases and J lost 5; bases outside the gene matches: 6. Germline V lookup: CDR1 MDHEN, CDR2 SYDVKM. The CDR3 has 14 amino acids. This CDR3 reads CASRIRDRNEKLFF. The CDR3, as DNA: TGTGCCAGCAGAATTAGGGACAGAAATGAAAAACTGTTTTTT.